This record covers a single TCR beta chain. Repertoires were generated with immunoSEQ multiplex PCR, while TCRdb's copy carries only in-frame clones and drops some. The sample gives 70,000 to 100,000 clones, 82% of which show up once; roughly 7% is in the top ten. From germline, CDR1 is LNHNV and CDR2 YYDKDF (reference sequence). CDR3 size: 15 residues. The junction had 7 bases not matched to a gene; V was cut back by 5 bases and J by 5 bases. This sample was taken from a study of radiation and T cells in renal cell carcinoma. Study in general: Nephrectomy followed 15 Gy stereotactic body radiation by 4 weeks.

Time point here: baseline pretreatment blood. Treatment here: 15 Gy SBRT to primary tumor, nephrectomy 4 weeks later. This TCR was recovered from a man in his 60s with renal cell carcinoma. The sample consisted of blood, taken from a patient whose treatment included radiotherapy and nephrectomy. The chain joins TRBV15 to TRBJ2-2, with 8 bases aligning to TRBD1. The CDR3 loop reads CATSPRTGPTGELFF. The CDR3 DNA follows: TGTGCCACCAGCCCCAGGACAGGGCCGACCGGGGAGCTGTTTTTT.